Listed below are T cell receptor beta chains from one sample, sequenced in a study of metastatic and nonmetastatic thyroid tumors. TCRdb re-called clones via MiXCR from the PCR reads. The sample consists of tens of thousands of clones, about a sixth of them appearing once. Sequencing was performed on blood. Receptor source: a male donor with papillary thyroid cancer or a benign thyroid nodule (not recorded which). Some clones in this sample may be carry-over from other donors' samples. CDR3s include the opening cysteine and the closing phenylalanine or tryptophan. The D gene is left open where the match is weak. Clone size, where shown, is once, few, many, or a class for clones that have expanded.

J,D,V,size,DNA,CDR3
TRBJ2-5,-,TRBV11-2,-,TGTGCCAGCAGCAGAGTTTCAGGTCTCCAAGAGACCCAGTACTTC,CASSRVSGLQETQYF
TRBJ2-5,TRBD2,TRBV10-3,-,TGTGCCATCAGTGAGGAAGGGGCTAGCGGGGGGTCTCTAGAGACCCAGTACTTC,CAISEEGASGGSLETQYF
TRBJ2-7,-,TRBV5-4,many,TGTGCCAGCAGCTTCGGGCAGGGGGGTTACGAGCAGTACTTC,CASSFGQGGYEQYF
TRBJ1-1,-,TRBV6-1,medium-sized,TGTGCCAGCAGTGAAGTCGGGGAGGGGAGCACTGAAGCTTTCTTT,CASSEVGEGSTEAFF
TRBJ2-5,TRBD2,TRBV25-1,many,TGTGCCAGCAGTGAAACTTACTGGACTAGCGGGAAAGAGACCCAGTACTTC,CASSETYWTSGKETQYF
TRBJ2-5,TRBD1,TRBV6-5,many,TGTGCCAGCAGTTCCACAATGACAGTAGGGGGCAAAGAGACCCAGTACTTC,CASSSTMTVGGKETQYF
TRBJ1-2,TRBD1,TRBV7-2,many,TGTGCCAGCAGCTTGGACAGGGGGATTAACTATGGCTACACCTTC,CASSLDRGINYGYTF
TRBJ1-4,-,TRBV4-2,-,TGTGCCAGCAGCCCAGGTTCCTTTAAGGGAACAAAGCTGGCTAATGAAAAACTGTTTTTT,CASSPGSFKGTKLANEKLFF
TRBJ1-5,-,TRBV20-1,many,TGCAGTGCTAGAGGCAGGGTGGATAGCAATCAGCCCCAGCATTTT,CSARGRVDSNQPQHF
TRBJ2-1,TRBD2,TRBV7-6,-,TGTGCCAGCATCTTGACTAGCGGGAGTTCTGGTGAGCAGTTCTTC,CASILTSGSSGEQFF
TRBJ1-1,-,TRBV27,few,TGTGCCAGCAGATCTACATACCGCACTGAAGCTTTCTTT,CASRSTYRTEAFF
TRBJ2-2,TRBD2,TRBV14,many,TGTGCCAGCAGCCAGCGCCTGACTAGCGGAGCAACCGGGGAGCTGTTTTTT,CASSQRLTSGATGELFF
TRBJ2-7,TRBD1,TRBV7-9,-,TGTGCCAGCATCTTAGCAGGGACAGGTAACTACGAGCAGTACTTC,CASILAGTGNYEQYF
TRBJ2-1,-,TRBV27,many,TGTGCCAGCAGTTTAACAGGGAACTACAATGAGCAGTTCTTC,CASSLTGNYNEQFF
TRBJ2-5,-,TRBV10-3,many,TGTGCCATCAGTGAGTTCGGTAGCGGTCAAGAGACCCAGTACTTC,CAISEFGSGQETQYF
TRBJ2-3,-,TRBV5-5,many,TGTGCCAGCAGCTTGGCTACAGGGTTGGATACGCAGTATTTT,CASSLATGLDTQYF
TRBJ1-3,-,TRBV5-1,-,TGCGCCAGCAGCTTGACAGGCGGAAACACCATATATTTT,CASSLTGGNTIYF
TRBJ2-2,TRBD2,TRBV7-8,many,TGTGCCAGCAGCTTAGGCCTAGCGGGCCCCAGCACCGGGGAGCTGTTTTTT,CASSLGLAGPSTGELFF
TRBJ2-1,TRBD2,TRBV27,few,TGTGCCAGCAGTTTATTTGGTAACGCGGGACTAGCGGACAATGAGCAGTTCTTC,CASSLFGNAGLADNEQFF
TRBJ1-4,TRBD1,TRBV7-6,many,TGTGCCAGCAGCTCATACCAGGGGGTAGCTAATGAAAAACTGTTTTTT,CASSSYQGVANEKLFF
TRBJ2-5,-,TRBV6-5,many,TGTGCCAGCAGTTACTCGGGGCTAGCGTATCAAGAGACCCAGTACTTC,CASSYSGLAYQETQYF
TRBJ2-1,TRBD2,TRBV11-2,-,TGTGCCAGCAGCCCGACTAGCGTGGCTTACAATGAGCAGCTCTTC,CASSPTSVAYNEQLF
TRBJ1-1,-,TRBV20-1,medium-sized,TGCAGTGCTAAAAAACAGGACCGAGCTTTCTTT,CSAKKQDRAFF
TRBJ2-7,-,TRBV5-1,-,TGCGCCAGCAGCCCCTTGGACGTGACACTCACCTACGAGCAGTACTTC,CASSPLDVTLTYEQYF
TRBJ2-5,-,TRBV12-3/TRBV12-4,many,TGTGCCAGCAGTTTATCTGGGGCCCAGTACTTC,CASSLSGAQYF
TRBJ2-2,TRBD1,TRBV14,many,TGTGCCAGCAGCCAAGATTACGGGACAGGGTTTCGTTCCGGGGAGCTGTTTTTT,CASSQDYGTGFRSGELFF
TRBJ2-5,TRBD2,TRBV20-1,many,TGCAGTGCTAGAGGGGATAGCGGGAGGGCGGACCAAGAGACCCAGTACTTC,CSARGDSGRADQETQYF
TRBJ2-7,-,TRBV6-2/TRBV6-3,medium-sized,TGTGCCAGCAGTTACTCCTCCGAGCAGTACTTC,CASSYSSEQYF
TRBJ2-7,TRBD1,TRBV19,few,TGTGCCAGTAGTATGACGGGACAGTGTAACTACGAGCAGTACTTC,CASSMTGQCNYEQYF
TRBJ2-7,-,TRBV2,many,TGTGCCAGCAGGACAGGACGAGGGGGCGAGCAGTACTTC,CASRTGRGGEQYF
TRBJ1-2,-,TRBV11-2,-,TGTGCCAGCAGCCCGGACAGTTACTATGGCTACACCTTC,CASSPDSYYGYTF
TRBJ2-1,TRBD2,TRBV7-9,many,TGTGCCAGCAGCTTTACGGGACTAGCGGACTACAATGAGCAGTTCTTC,CASSFTGLADYNEQFF
TRBJ1-2,TRBD1,TRBV6-5,medium-sized,TGTGCCAGCAGTTACCGACCGACAGGGGGGGTTAATGGCTACACCTTC,CASSYRPTGGVNGYTF
TRBJ1-2,-,TRBV12-3/TRBV12-4,many,TGTGCCAGCAGTTTTGAAACAGGGTCGGTCGGGGATGGCTACACCTTC,CASSFETGSVGDGYTF
TRBJ1-5,-,TRBV20-1,many,TGCAGTGCAAGAAGACGTAGCAATCAGCCCCAGCATTTT,CSARRRSNQPQHF
TRBJ2-1,TRBD2,TRBV9,many,TGTGCCAGCAGCGTAGGGACTAGCGGGGGCGTCTACAATGAGCAGTTCTTC,CASSVGTSGGVYNEQFF
TRBJ2-7,-,TRBV18,-,TGTGCCAGCTCACGGCAGAATTACGAGCAGTACTTC,CASSRQNYEQYF
TRBJ2-4,TRBD1,TRBV6-1,-,TGTGCCAGCAGACCTCGACAGGGGGCGAGGATTAGAGCTGAAAACATTCAGTACTTC,CASRPRQGARIRAENIQYF
TRBJ2-7,-,TRBV7-2,-,TGTGCCAGCAGCTTAGGCCGACACGAGCAGTACTTC,CASSLGRHEQYF
TRBJ2-5,-,TRBV30,-,TGTGCCTGGAAGGGGGGTGGGTCCTGGGAGACCCAGTACTTC,CAWKGGGSWETQYF
TRBJ2-3,TRBD1,TRBV27,few,TGTGCCAGCTGTTTCAGGGGGCTGGGATCAGATACGCAGTATTTT,CASCFRGLGSDTQYF
TRBJ2-2,TRBD2,TRBV3-1,many,TGTGCCAGCAGCCAAGACACACCCGGACTAGCGGGAGCCGGGGAGCTGTTTTTT,CASSQDTPGLAGAGELFF
TRBJ1-6,-,TRBV11-2,many,TGTGCCAGCAGTTTCGGACAGAGAAATTCACCCCTCCACTTT,CASSFGQRNSPLHF
TRBJ2-4,-,TRBV12-3/TRBV12-4,many,TGTGCCACCTCAGGGCGGGGCGCGGGGAACATTCAGTACTTC,CATSGRGAGNIQYF
TRBJ1-2,-,TRBV12-3/TRBV12-4,few,TGTGCCAGCAGTTTTAGCCAGAATGGCTACACCTTC,CASSFSQNGYTF
TRBJ1-5,-,TRBV7-9,many,TGTGCCAGCAGCTTAGAGCATCAGCCCCAGCATTTT,CASSLEHQPQHF
TRBJ2-3,TRBD2,TRBV6-4,few,TGTGCCAGCAGCACTAGCGAGTCCACGGGTACGCAGTATTTT,CASSTSESTGTQYF
TRBJ2-3,TRBD1,TRBV19,-,TGTGCCAGTAGTATTGCGACAGGGGGCCCAGATACGCAGTATTTT,CASSIATGGPDTQYF
TRBJ2-5,-,TRBV7-6,few,TGTGCTGGGGCAGTCAAAGAGACCCAGTACTTC,CAGAVKETQYF
TRBJ2-3,-,TRBV9,many,TGTGCCAGCAGCGTAGGCTCCTTTGGCACAGATACGCAGTATTTT,CASSVGSFGTDTQYF
TRBJ2-1,-,TRBV7-3,many,TGTGCCAGCAGCTTATGGGGAAACAATGAGCAGTTCTTC,CASSLWGNNEQFF
TRBJ2-7,-,TRBV28,-,TGTGCCAGCAGTTTATGGGCGAACGAGCAGTACTTC,CASSLWANEQYF
TRBJ2-1,TRBD2,TRBV27,-,TGTGCCAGCAGTAACCGACTAGCGGGAGGGCCGGGTGAGCAGTTCTTC,CASSNRLAGGPGEQFF
TRBJ2-7,-,TRBV6-2/TRBV6-3,-,TGTGCCAGCGTTCCATCTGGGATATGGTACTTC,CASVPSGIWYF
TRBJ2-7,-,TRBV20-1,once,TGCAGTGCTAGGGCTCAGGAGAGGAGCGAACAGTACTTC,CSARAQERSEQYF